Below, one T cell receptor beta chain is given with its context. The assay used deep level. Produced via immunoSEQ multiplex PCR; TCRdb's table is partial and in-frame only. The sample contains 1.5 million to 2.5 million clones, approximately 95% of which appear only once. This entry is derived from a study of shared clonotypes between healthy human individuals. There are 14 residues in the CDR3. Looked up from germline, CDR1 is SQVTM and CDR2 is ANQGSEA. Trimming took off 7 bases at V and 5 bases at J, with 17 bases between the two ends. Selected positively for CCR7 and CD45RO-negative, naive CD8 cells excluded terminally differentiated effector memory CD45RA+ cells.

The V call is TRBV29-1, the J call TRBJ1-4; D is possibly TRBD1 (5 bases). This receptor was identified in a man between 18 and 35 years old in good health. Sequences were obtained from naive CD8+ T cells sorted from blood. This CDR3 is CSALLTEGNEKLFF. The DNA of the CDR3 is TGCAGCGCATTACTGACAGAGGGAAATGAAAAACTGTTTTTT.